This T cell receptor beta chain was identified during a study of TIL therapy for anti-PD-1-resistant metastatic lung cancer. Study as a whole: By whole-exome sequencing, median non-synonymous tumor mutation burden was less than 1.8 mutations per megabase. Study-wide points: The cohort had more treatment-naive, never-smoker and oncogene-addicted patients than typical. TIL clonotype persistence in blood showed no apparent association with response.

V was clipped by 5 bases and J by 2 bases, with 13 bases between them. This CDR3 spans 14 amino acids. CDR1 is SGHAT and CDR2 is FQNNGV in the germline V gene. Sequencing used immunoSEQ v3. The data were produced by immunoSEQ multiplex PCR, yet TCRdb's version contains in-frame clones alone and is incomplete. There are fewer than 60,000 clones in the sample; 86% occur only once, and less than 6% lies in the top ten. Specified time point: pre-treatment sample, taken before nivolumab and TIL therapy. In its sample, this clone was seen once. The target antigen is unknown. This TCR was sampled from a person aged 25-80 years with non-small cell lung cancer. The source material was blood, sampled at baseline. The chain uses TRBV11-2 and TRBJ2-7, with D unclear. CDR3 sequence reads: CASSPSPVTYEQYF. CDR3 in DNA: TGTGCCAGCAGCCCGTCACCGGTGACCTACGAGCAGTACTTC. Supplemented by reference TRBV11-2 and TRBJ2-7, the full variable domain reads EAGVAQSPRYKIIEKRQSVAFWCNPISGHATLYWYQQILGQGPKLLIQFQNNGVVDDSQLPKDRFSAERLKGVDSTLKIQPAKLEDSAVYLCASSPSPVTYEQYFGPGTRLTVT.